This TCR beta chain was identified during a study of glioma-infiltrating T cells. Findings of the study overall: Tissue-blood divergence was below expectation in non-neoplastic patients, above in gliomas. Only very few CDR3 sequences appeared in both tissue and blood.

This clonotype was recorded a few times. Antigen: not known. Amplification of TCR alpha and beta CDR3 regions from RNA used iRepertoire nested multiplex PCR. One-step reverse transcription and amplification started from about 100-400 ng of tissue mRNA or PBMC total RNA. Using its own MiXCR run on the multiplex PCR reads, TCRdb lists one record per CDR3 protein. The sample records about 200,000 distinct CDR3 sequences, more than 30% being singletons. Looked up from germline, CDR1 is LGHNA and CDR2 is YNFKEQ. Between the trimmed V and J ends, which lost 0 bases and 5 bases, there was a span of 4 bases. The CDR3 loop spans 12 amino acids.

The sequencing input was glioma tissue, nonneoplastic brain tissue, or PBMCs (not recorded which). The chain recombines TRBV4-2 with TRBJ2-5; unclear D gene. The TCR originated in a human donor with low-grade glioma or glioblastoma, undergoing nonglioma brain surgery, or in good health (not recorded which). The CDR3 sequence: CASSQEDETQYF. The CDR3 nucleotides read TGTGCCAGCAGCCAAGAAGACGAGACCCAGTACTTC.